This T cell receptor beta chain emerged from a study of radiotherapy plus CTLA-4 blockade in lung cancer. Sequencing was performed with immunoSEQ multiplex PCR; in TCRdb, only in-frame clones are kept and a portion is missing. The table records about 45,000 clones, over 55% of them present only once. Trimming removed 0 bases from V and 4 bases from J, with 9 bases in between. The CDR3 contains 14 residues. The V gene's germline CDR1 is MNHEY and CDR2 SMNVEV (reference sequence). Chemo-refractory metastatic non-small-cell lung cancer patients were treated with focal radiation plus CTLA-4 blockade with ipilimumab. Findings and caveats of the study: Researchers report tumor-derived TCR clones expanding in blood after radiotherapy plus ipilimumab.

Notes on this clone: What it recognizes is unknown.

The material sequenced was peripheral blood, taken from a patient treated with radiotherapy plus ipilimumab. The sequence came from a human donor with non-small cell lung cancer who had a partial response to radiotherapy plus ipilimumab. The chain recombines TRBV27 with TRBJ1-1; D may be TRBD1 (5 bases). This CDR3 is CASSLSVRVTEAFF. In DNA, the CDR3 is TGTGCCAGCAGTTTATCGGTCAGGGTCACTGAAGCTTTCTTT.